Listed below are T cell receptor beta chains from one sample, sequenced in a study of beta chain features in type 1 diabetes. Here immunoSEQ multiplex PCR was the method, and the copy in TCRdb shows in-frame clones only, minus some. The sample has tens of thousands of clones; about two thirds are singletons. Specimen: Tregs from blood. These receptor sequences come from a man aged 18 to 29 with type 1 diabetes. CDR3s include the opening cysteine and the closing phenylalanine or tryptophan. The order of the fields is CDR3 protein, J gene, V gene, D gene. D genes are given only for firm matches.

CDR3aa: CASSLVAAYGYTF
j_gene: TRBJ1-2
v_gene: TRBV5-1
d_gene: .

CDR3aa: CSVSPEAFF
j_gene: TRBJ1-1
v_gene: TRBV29-1
d_gene: .

CDR3aa: CASSFRTGDTYEQYF
j_gene: TRBJ2-7
v_gene: TRBV7-2
d_gene: TRBD1

CDR3aa: CASSPTGGIGLETQYF
j_gene: TRBJ2-5
v_gene: TRBV7-2
d_gene: .

CDR3aa: CASSLSLAGTYEQYF
j_gene: TRBJ2-7
v_gene: TRBV7-9
d_gene: TRBD2

CDR3aa: CASSADRGSGNTIYF
j_gene: TRBJ1-3
v_gene: TRBV7-9
d_gene: TRBD1

CDR3aa: CASTEGSSGSSYEQYF
j_gene: TRBJ2-7
v_gene: TRBV10-1
d_gene: TRBD2

CDR3aa: CASSQRGRGETQYF
j_gene: TRBJ2-5
v_gene: TRBV6-6
d_gene: .

CDR3aa: CASTLIDGAEQFF
j_gene: TRBJ2-1
v_gene: TRBV28
d_gene: .

CDR3aa: CASSLVATGGQFF
j_gene: TRBJ2-1
v_gene: TRBV5-1
d_gene: .

CDR3aa: CASSSRAFRGYTF
j_gene: TRBJ1-2
v_gene: TRBV28
d_gene: .

CDR3aa: CASSLTQETQYF
j_gene: TRBJ2-5
v_gene: TRBV7-9
d_gene: .

CDR3aa: CASSSRPGTQPDTQYF
j_gene: TRBJ2-3
v_gene: TRBV5-5
d_gene: .

CDR3aa: CASSPRTSRETQYF
j_gene: TRBJ2-5
v_gene: TRBV18
d_gene: TRBD2

CDR3aa: CASSQAGLAGGNEQFF
j_gene: TRBJ2-1
v_gene: TRBV4-1
d_gene: TRBD2

CDR3aa: CASSLEGPKSDQPQHF
j_gene: TRBJ1-5
v_gene: TRBV7-2
d_gene: .

CDR3aa: CASSPPQRGFYNEQFF
j_gene: TRBJ2-1
v_gene: TRBV18
d_gene: TRBD2

CDR3aa: CASSFWAGPQGGDTIYF
j_gene: TRBJ1-3
v_gene: TRBV7-2
d_gene: .

CDR3aa: CASSYSAGGAGYEQYF
j_gene: TRBJ2-7
v_gene: TRBV6-6
d_gene: TRBD2

CDR3aa: CASTGQALSYNEQFF
j_gene: TRBJ2-1
v_gene: TRBV6-6
d_gene: TRBD1

CDR3aa: CASTPSAGYTEAFF
j_gene: TRBJ1-1
v_gene: TRBV5-1
d_gene: .

CDR3aa: CASSTVAGGNNEQFF
j_gene: TRBJ2-1
v_gene: TRBV5-1
d_gene: TRBD2

CDR3aa: CAWSVGGGNQPQHF
j_gene: TRBJ1-5
v_gene: TRBV30
d_gene: .

CDR3aa: CASSLGLADLSYNEQFF
j_gene: TRBJ2-1
v_gene: TRBV5-1
d_gene: TRBD2

CDR3aa: CASSLRDRDYEQYF
j_gene: .
v_gene: TRBV27
d_gene: TRBD1

CDR3aa: CASRDSLSGNTIYF
j_gene: TRBJ1-3
v_gene: TRBV25-1
d_gene: .

CDR3aa: CASSLRLAPTTDTQYF
j_gene: TRBJ2-3
v_gene: TRBV7-2
d_gene: TRBD2

CDR3aa: CAWSVRGPLNTEAFF
j_gene: TRBJ1-1
v_gene: TRBV30
d_gene: .

CDR3aa: CASSRTSGTYEQYF
j_gene: TRBJ2-7
v_gene: TRBV6-5
d_gene: TRBD2

CDR3aa: CASSDSPTGPYEQYF
j_gene: .
v_gene: TRBV6-1
d_gene: .

CDR3aa: CAWTSGGRNEKLFF
j_gene: TRBJ1-4
v_gene: TRBV30
d_gene: TRBD1

CDR3aa: CASSFGTGGGEKLFF
j_gene: TRBJ1-4
v_gene: TRBV11-2
d_gene: TRBD1

CDR3aa: CASSELGGSHTGELFF
j_gene: TRBJ2-2
v_gene: TRBV2
d_gene: TRBD2

CDR3aa: CASSPDPGTPPEYF
j_gene: TRBJ2-7
v_gene: TRBV7-9
d_gene: .

CDR3aa: CASSSTGTGGAAEAFF
j_gene: TRBJ1-1
v_gene: TRBV28
d_gene: TRBD1